Below are 30 T cell receptor beta chains sequenced from a single sample in a study of T cell responses to AZD1222 COVID-19 vaccine. TCRdb keeps only in-frame clones here, not all; method: immunoSEQ multiplex PCR. This sample has about 170,000 clones, with just under 95% found just once. The starting material was peripheral blood, obtained on day 0 of AZD1222 vaccination. The source is an adult in good health.

The chain combines TRBV18 with TRBJ2-6; no firm D call. V gave up 2 bases and J gave up 11 bases, with 16 bases separating them. The germline V gene has CDR1 KGHSH and CDR2 LQKENI. This CDR3 has 15 residues. The CDR3 DNA is TGTGCCAGCTCACCAGCTTCTCCCCAAAGGGACGTCCTGACTTTC. Translating it yields CASSPASPQRDVLTF.

The gene calls are TRBV11-2 and TRBJ1-3; D possibly corresponds to TRBD1 (5 bases). The V and J ends lost 4 bases and 0 bases respectively, with 10 bases between them. Germline V gene lookup returns CDR1 SGHAT and CDR2 FQNNGV. The CDR3 sequence is 15 residues long. The CDR3 loop is CASSSRGGSGNTIYF. The CDR3 nucleotides read TGTGCCAGCAGCTCGCGTGGGGGCTCTGGAAACACCATATATTTT.

The chain joins TRBV7-9 to TRBJ1-1; TRBD1 matches 7 bases. The CDR3 has 15 amino acids. Germline V gene lookup returns CDR1 SEHNR and CDR2 FQNEAQ (reference sequence). V lost 5 bases and J lost 0; bases outside the gene matches: 6. The CDR3 loop is CASSPVTGVNTEAFF. The CDR3 nucleotides are TGTGCCAGCAGCCCCGTTACAGGGGTGAACACTGAAGCTTTCTTT.

The rearrangement links TRBV30 to TRBJ1-1; 7 bases line up with TRBD1. After removal of 2 bases from V and 1 base from J, the junction contained 7 bases not matched to a gene. Looked up from germline, CDR1 is GTSNPN and CDR2 is SVGIG (reference sequence). The CDR3 extends over 15 amino acids. CDR3 sequence reads: CAWSPGGVTNTEAFF. The CDR3 bases are TGTGCCTGGAGTCCAGGGGGGGTTACGAACACTGAAGCTTTCTTT.

This sequence joins TRBV10-1 and TRBJ2-1; D ambiguous. The length of the CDR3 is 13 residues. Germline loops: CDR1 WNHNN, CDR2 SYGVQD (reference sequence). Deletions cut 2 bases from V and 8 bases from J, with 10 bases between. The CDR3 bases are TGCGCCAGCAGTGAGCCTCTGGCCGATGAGCAGTTCTTC. Its translation: CASSEPLADEQFF.

The chain combines TRBV3-1 (or the pseudogene TRBV3-2) with TRBJ2-1, with D unresolved. There are 11 residues in the CDR3. V was clipped by 3 bases and J by 11 bases, with 8 bases between them. Germline CDR1 and CDR2: LGHDT and YNNKEL (reference sequence). The DNA for the CDR3 is TGTGCCAGCAGCCAGGCCCTTAAGCAGTTCTTC. Translating gives CASSQALKQFF.

The rearrangement links TRBV18 to TRBJ2-7; D not resolved. Germline CDR1 is KGHSH and CDR2 is LQKENI. The CDR3 is 12 amino acids. Between the trimmed V and J ends, which lost 3 bases and 2 bases, there was a span of 5 bases. The CDR3 loop is CASSPGAYEQYF. CDR3 DNA sequence: TGTGCCAGCTCACCTGGAGCCTACGAGCAGTACTTC.

The V call is TRBV2, the J call TRBJ1-5; maybe TRBD1 (5 bases). Germline V gene lookup returns CDR1 SNHLY and CDR2 FYNNEI. This CDR3 contains 15 residues. The V end was cut by 5 bases, the J end by 3 bases, with 14 bases between. The CDR3 sequence: CASSNGAAYNQPQHF. CDR3 coding DNA: TGTGCCAGCAGTAACGGGGCGGCCTACAATCAGCCCCAGCATTTT.

This rearrangement joins TRBV19 to TRBJ2-5, with 9 bases lining up with TRBD1. Germline V gene data show CDR1 as LNHDA and CDR2 as SQIVND (reference sequence). V was pared by 7 bases and J by 0 bases, with 3 bases of the junction left unmatched. The CDR3 loop spans 14 amino acids. CDR3 in amino acids: CASTGTGYQETQYF. CDR3 DNA sequence: TGTGCCAGTACAGGGACAGGGTACCAAGAGACCCAGTACTTC.

V usage is TRBV7-2 and J usage is TRBJ2-1, with 10 bases fitting TRBD2. CDR3 size: 15 residues. Germline CDR1 SGHTA, CDR2 FQGNSA. V was pared by 5 bases and J by 7 bases, with 8 bases of the junction left unmatched. The CDR3 DNA reads TGTGCCAGCAGCGGATCCGGGACTAGCGAGAATGAGCAGTTCTTC. Translating gives CASSGSGTSENEQFF.

The chain recombines TRBV6-5 with TRBJ2-2; 10 nucleotides match TRBD1. V shed 5 bases and J 4 bases; nucleotides not matched to a gene: 4. CDR1 is MNHEY, CDR2 SVGAGI, per germline. This CDR3 is built from 15 residues. CDR3 loop: CASSRDRGGTGELFF. Here the CDR3 DNA reads TGTGCCAGCAGTAGGGACAGGGGAGGCACCGGGGAGCTGTTTTTT.

The chain joins TRBV7-2 to TRBJ1-2; no definite D call. This CDR3 is 13 amino acids long. V was shortened by 1 base and J by 4 bases, with 7 bases between the two germline ends. Germline CDR1 reads SGHTA; CDR2 reads FQGNSA. The CDR3 nucleotides read TGTGCCAGCAGCTTAGGGTTGGGCTATGGCTACACCTTC. Protein sequence: CASSLGLGYGYTF.

In DNA form, the CDR3 reads TGTGCCAGCAGCCCCGGGACTAGCGGAGGAAATGAGCAGTTCTTC. Translating gives CASSPGTSGGNEQFF. The J gene is TRBJ2-1, the V gene TRBV7-9, with 11 nucleotides matching TRBD2. The J segment lost 7 bases and the V segment lost 5 bases, leaving 7 bases of the junction unmatched. Germline assignment: CDR1 SEHNR and CDR2 FQNEAQ (reference sequence). The CDR3 consists of 15 residues.

The chain links TRBV6-5 to TRBJ1-2, with a possible D match to TRBD1 (5 bases). The germline V gene encodes CDR1 MNHEY and CDR2 SVGAGI. CDR3 length: 15 amino acids. Deletions cut 6 bases from V and 4 bases from J, with 18 bases between. CDR3 bases: TGTGCCAGCAGCCAAATGGACGGGAGGGGCTATGGCTACACCTTC. It encodes CASSQMDGRGYGYTF.

This chain links TRBV30 with TRBJ1-2; D ambiguous. The V gene's germline CDR1 is GTSNPN and CDR2 SVGIG (reference sequence). CDR3 length equals 13 residues. V dropped 4 bases and J dropped 6 bases, with 15 bases sitting between them. CDR3 nucleotide sequence: TGTGCCTGGACCCGAATCGGACGGGATGGCTACACCTTC. This encodes CAWTRIGRDGYTF. Full variable domain (rest looked up from reference TRBV30 and TRBJ1-2): SQTIHQWPATLVQPVGSPLSLECTVEGTSNPNLYWYRQAAGRGLQLLFYSVGIGQISSEVPQNLSASRPQDRQFILSSKKLLLSDSGFYLCAWTRIGRDGYTFGSGTRLTVV.

This sequence joins TRBV19 and TRBJ2-3; tentatively, D is TRBD2 (5 bases). V was shortened by 9 bases and J by 4 bases, with 14 bases between the two germline ends. CDR3 size: 13 residues. Germline CDR1 and CDR2: LNHDA and SQIVND (reference sequence). The CDR3 reads CASRVDGADTQYF. CDR3 DNA: TGTGCCAGCAGAGTAGACGGGGCAGATACGCAGTATTTT.

V usage is TRBV5-1 and J usage is TRBJ2-3; 7 bases are shared with TRBD1. Germline V gene lookup returns CDR1 SGHRS and CDR2 YFSETQ. V lost 3 bases, J lost 7 bases, and 8 bases stayed unmatched. CDR3 length equals 14 residues. The CDR3 DNA reads as TGCGCCAGCAGCTCCCTCGGGACAGCAAATACGCAGTATTTT. This encodes CASSSLGTANTQYF.

The J gene is TRBJ2-1, the V gene TRBV7-6, with unresolved D. The germline CDR1 and CDR2 sequences are SGHVS and FNYEAQ. The germline V and J ends were trimmed by 2 bases and 1 base, with 9 bases remaining between them. This CDR3 contains 15 residues. The CDR3 loop is CASSLRAGSYNEQFF. CDR3 nucleotide sequence: TGTGCCAGCAGCTTAAGAGCCGGGTCCTACAATGAGCAGTTCTTC. The full variable domain, with the rest looked up from reference TRBV7-6 and TRBJ2-1, is GAGVSQSPRYKVTKRGQDVALRCDPISGHVSLYWYRQALGQGPEFLTYFNYEAQQDKSGLPNDRFSAERPEGSISTLTIQRTEQRDSAMYRCASSLRAGSYNEQFFGPGTRLTVL.

This chain joins TRBV27 and TRBJ1-6; 7 nucleotides align to TRBD1. Trimming at V came to 5 bases and at J to 4 bases, leaving 8 bases not matched to a gene. Germline V gives CDR1 MNHEY, CDR2 SMNVEV (reference sequence). The CDR3 runs to 16 residues. The CDR3 spells CASSRTDRRYNSPLHF. In DNA form, the CDR3 reads TGTGCCAGCAGTCGCACGGACAGGCGATATAATTCACCCCTCCACTTT.

This chain uses TRBV4-1 with TRBJ2-7; 7 positions agree with TRBD1. CDR1 and CDR2 from the germline V gene are MGHRA and YSYEKL. The CDR3 extends over 15 amino acids. With 5 bases clipped from V and 2 bases from J, the junction kept 9 bases outside the gene matches. CDR3: CASSTRDSSTYEQYF. The CDR3 DNA is TGCGCCAGCAGCACCCGGGACAGCTCTACCTACGAGCAGTACTTC.

The J gene is TRBJ2-3, the V gene TRBV5-4; 9 positions match TRBD2. Germline V gene lookup returns CDR1 SGHNT and CDR2 YYREEE (reference sequence). The CDR3 contains 14 residues. The V and J ends lost 4 bases and 1 base, in that order; junction bases with no gene match: 1. The CDR3 here is CASSRTSGTDTQYF. DNA for the CDR3: TGTGCCAGCAGCCGGACTAGCGGCACAGATACGCAGTATTTT. Using reference TRBV5-4 and TRBJ2-3 for the parts outside the CDR3, the full variable domain is ETGVTQSPTHLIKTRGQQVTLRCSSQSGHNTVSWYQQALGQGPQFIFQYYREEENGRGNFPPRFSGLQFPNYSSELNVNALELDDSALYLCASSRTSGTDTQYFGPGTRLTVL.

This chain uses TRBV19 with TRBJ2-7; the D is unclear. There are 13 residues in the CDR3. Germline CDR1 LNHDA, CDR2 SQIVND (reference sequence). The V and J ends lost 3 bases and 6 bases respectively, with 12 bases between them. This chain's CDR3 is CASSIGQSSEQYF. CDR3 nucleotide sequence: TGTGCCAGTAGTATCGGCCAATCCAGCGAGCAGTACTTC.

The genes are TRBV6-5 and TRBJ2-2; D remains ambiguous. CDR1 MNHEY and CDR2 SVGAGI come from the germline V gene. Deletions cut 5 bases from V and 6 bases from J, with 13 bases between. This CDR3 has 14 amino acids. DNA of the CDR3: TGTGCCAGCAGTCCGTCGAGCGAGCCCGGGGAGCTGTTTTTT. It codes for CASSPSSEPGELFF.

The sample holds a few counts of this clone. The chain carries TRBV7-9 and TRBJ1-1; D not certain. Trimming left V 6 bases short and J 1 base short, with 3 bases between. The CDR3 has 11 residues. Germline assignment: CDR1 SEHNR and CDR2 FQNEAQ (reference sequence). CDR3 nucleotide sequence: TGTGCCAGCAGTTGGAACACTGAAGCTTTCTTT. Amino acid sequence: CASSWNTEAFF.

The chain uses TRBV6-1 and TRBJ2-3, with TRBD2 matching 11 bases. CDR3 size: 16 residues. The ends lost 4 bases at V and 1 base at J; junction bases unmatched: 4. Germline CDR1 and CDR2: MNHNS and SASEGT. As DNA, the CDR3 is TGTGCCAGCAGTGTGCTAGCGGGAGGACGCACAGATACGCAGTATTTT. Protein sequence: CASSVLAGGRTDTQYF.

The chain joins TRBV7-9 to TRBJ1-1, with D uncertain. CDR1 and CDR2 (germline): SEHNR, FQNEAQ (reference sequence). V lost 3 bases and J 3 bases, leaving 20 bases between the germline ends. CDR3 length: 17 residues. CDR3 in amino acids: CASSLSPAGVADTEAFF. CDR3 coding DNA: TGTGCCAGCAGCTTGTCCCCCGCTGGGGTGGCGGACACTGAAGCTTTCTTT. The full variable domain, with the rest looked up from reference TRBV7-9 and TRBJ1-1, is DTGVSQNPRHKITKRGQNVTFRCDPISEHNRLYWYRQTLGQGPEFLTYFQNEAQLEKSRLLSDRFSAERPKGSFSTLEIQRTEQGDSAMYLCASSLSPAGVADTEAFFGQGTRLTVV.

J is TRBJ2-7 and V is TRBV6-6; D might be TRBD1 (6 bases). In germline, CDR1 is MNHNY, CDR2 SVGAGI (reference sequence). Trimming removed 8 bases from V and 3 bases from J, with 17 bases in between. This CDR3 has 14 residues. The CDR3 protein is CASGRRDTYYEQYF. DNA of the CDR3: TGTGCCAGCGGGAGACGGGACACTTACTACGAGCAGTACTTC.

This chain joins TRBV7-9 and TRBJ1-3; D possibly corresponds to TRBD1 (6 bases). CDR3 length equals 14 residues. The germline V gene has CDR1 SEHNR and CDR2 FQNEAQ (reference sequence). Trimming stripped 6 bases from V and 2 bases from J, with 11 bases between. The CDR3: CASSLQGAGNTIYF. As DNA, the CDR3 is TGTGCCAGCAGTTTACAGGGTGCTGGAAACACCATATATTTT.

The rearrangement links TRBV5-1 to TRBJ1-1; TRBD1 might be the D (6 bases). The CDR3 consists of 16 residues. V was clipped by 1 base and J by 5 bases, with 18 bases between them. Per the germline V gene, CDR1 is SGHRS and CDR2 is YFSETQ. The CDR3 loop is CASSLLNAGGRTEAFF. For the CDR3, the DNA is TGCGCCAGCAGCTTGTTAAACGCCGGGGGGCGGACTGAAGCTTTCTTT. The full variable domain, completed using reference TRBV5-1 and TRBJ1-1, is KAGVTQTPRYLIKTRGQQVTLSCSPISGHRSVSWYQQTPGQGLQFLFEYFSETQRNKGNFPGRFSGRQFSNSRSEMNVSTLELGDSALYLCASSLLNAGGRTEAFFGQGTRLTVV.

The chain uses TRBV7-6 and TRBJ2-4; 10 nucleotides agree with TRBD1. This CDR3 comprises 17 residues. Germline CDR1 SGHVS, CDR2 FNYEAQ. J gave up 1 base and V 0 bases, and 3 bases lay outside the gene matches. CDR3 DNA sequence: TGTGCCAGCAGCTTAGCTGAGGGACAGGGGGCCAAAAACATTCAGTACTTC. It encodes CASSLAEGQGAKNIQYF.